Included here is one TCR beta chain sequence, with context. Antigen: not known. TCRdb ran MiXCR on the RT-PCR reads and lists one entry per CDR3 protein. The profile covers roughly 710,000 distinct CDR3 sequences, with 14% appearing a single time and approximately 7.6% taken by the ten largest. The sample is drawn from a study of response to subunit inactivated influenza vaccine. General study points: Authors suggested seasonal influenza vaccinations each recruit few new T cells.

In germline, CDR1 is DFQATT, CDR2 SNEGSKA (reference sequence). There are 12 residues in the CDR3. Trimming cost V 5 bases and J 8 bases; bases outside gene matches: 4. Sequences were derived from PBMCs from blood, sampled 14 to 15 days before vaccination. The rearrangement joins TRBV20-1 to TRBJ1-1, with TRBD1 matching over 11 bases. This TCR came from a man aged 45-65 years who received an inactivated influenza vaccine. The CDR3 bases are TGCAGTGCTGGACAGGGGGCGGGGGAAGCTTTCTTT. Translation: CSAGQGAGEAFF.